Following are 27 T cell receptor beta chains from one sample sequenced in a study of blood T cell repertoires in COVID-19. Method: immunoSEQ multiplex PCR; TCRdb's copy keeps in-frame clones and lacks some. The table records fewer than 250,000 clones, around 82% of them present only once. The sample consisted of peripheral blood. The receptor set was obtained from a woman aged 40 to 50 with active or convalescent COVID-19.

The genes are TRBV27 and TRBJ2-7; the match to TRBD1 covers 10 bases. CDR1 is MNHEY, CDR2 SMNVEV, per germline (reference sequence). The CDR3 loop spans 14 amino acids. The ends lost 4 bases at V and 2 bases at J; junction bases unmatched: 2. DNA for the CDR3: TGTGCCAGCAGTTGGACAGGGGGACCCTACGAGCAGTACTTC. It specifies CASSWTGGPYEQYF.

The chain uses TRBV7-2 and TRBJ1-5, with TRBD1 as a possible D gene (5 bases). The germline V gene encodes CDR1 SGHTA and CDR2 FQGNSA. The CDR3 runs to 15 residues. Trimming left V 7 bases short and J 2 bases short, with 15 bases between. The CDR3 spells CASTSSRGGNQPQHF. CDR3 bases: TGTGCCAGCACCTCTAGTAGGGGTGGCAATCAGCCCCAGCATTTT.

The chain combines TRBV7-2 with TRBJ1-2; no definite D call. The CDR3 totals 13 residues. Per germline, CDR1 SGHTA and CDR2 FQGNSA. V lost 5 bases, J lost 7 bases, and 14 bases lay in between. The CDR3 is CASSPSYVGGYTF. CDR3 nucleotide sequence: TGTGCCAGCAGCCCTTCATACGTCGGTGGCTACACCTTC.

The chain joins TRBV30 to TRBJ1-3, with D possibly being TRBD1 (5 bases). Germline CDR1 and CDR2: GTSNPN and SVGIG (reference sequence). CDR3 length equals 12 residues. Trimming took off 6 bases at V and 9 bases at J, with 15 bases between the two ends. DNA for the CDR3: TGTGCCTGCCGGGCGGGGCCTGGCACCATATATTTT. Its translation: CACRAGPGTIYF.

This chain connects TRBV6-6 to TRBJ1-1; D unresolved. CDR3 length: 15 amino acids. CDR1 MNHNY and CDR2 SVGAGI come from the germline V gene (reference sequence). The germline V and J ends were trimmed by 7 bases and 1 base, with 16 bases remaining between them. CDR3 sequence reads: CASNIPFGGNTEAFF. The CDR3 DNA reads TGTGCCAGCAACATCCCTTTTGGCGGGAACACTGAAGCTTTCTTT.

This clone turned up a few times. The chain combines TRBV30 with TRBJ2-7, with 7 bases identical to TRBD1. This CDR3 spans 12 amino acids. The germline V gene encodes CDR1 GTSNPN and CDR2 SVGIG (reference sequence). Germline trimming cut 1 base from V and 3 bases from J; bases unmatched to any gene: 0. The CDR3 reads CAWSGTGYEQYF. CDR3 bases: TGTGCCTGGAGTGGGACAGGCTACGAGCAGTACTTC.

In nucleotides, the CDR3 is TGTGCCAGCAGCGACAGGGAATTCAATCAGCCCCAGCATTTT. Translated: CASSDREFNQPQHF. The chain couples TRBV9 to TRBJ1-5, with D perhaps matching TRBD1 (6 bases). The germline V gene encodes CDR1 SGDLS and CDR2 YYNGEE. This CDR3 spans 14 amino acids. V lost 3 bases and J lost 3, with 10 bases in between.

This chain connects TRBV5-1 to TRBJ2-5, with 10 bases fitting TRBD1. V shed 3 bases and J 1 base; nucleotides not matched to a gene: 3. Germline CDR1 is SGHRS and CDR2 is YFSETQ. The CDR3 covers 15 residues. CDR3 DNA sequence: TGCGCCAGCAGCTCGACAGGGGGCACCCAAGAGACCCAGTACTTC. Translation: CASSSTGGTQETQYF.

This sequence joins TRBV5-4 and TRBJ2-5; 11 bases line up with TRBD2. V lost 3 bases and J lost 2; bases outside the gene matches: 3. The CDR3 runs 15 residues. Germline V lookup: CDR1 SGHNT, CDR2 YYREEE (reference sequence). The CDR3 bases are TGTGCCAGCAGCTGGGGGACTAGCGGTCAAGAGACCCAGTACTTC. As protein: CASSWGTSGQETQYF.

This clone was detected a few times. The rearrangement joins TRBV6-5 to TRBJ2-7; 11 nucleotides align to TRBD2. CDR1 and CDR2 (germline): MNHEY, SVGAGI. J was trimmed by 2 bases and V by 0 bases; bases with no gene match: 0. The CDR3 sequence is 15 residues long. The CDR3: CASSYSSGGAYEQYF. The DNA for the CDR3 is TGTGCCAGCAGTTACTCTAGCGGGGGGGCCTACGAGCAGTACTTC.

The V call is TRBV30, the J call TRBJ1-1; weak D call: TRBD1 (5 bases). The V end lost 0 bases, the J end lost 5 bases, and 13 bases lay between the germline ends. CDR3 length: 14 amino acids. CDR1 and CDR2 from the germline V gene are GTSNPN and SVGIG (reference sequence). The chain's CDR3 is CAWSVRKGRTEAFF. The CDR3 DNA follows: TGTGCCTGGAGTGTACGGAAGGGGCGGACTGAAGCTTTCTTT.

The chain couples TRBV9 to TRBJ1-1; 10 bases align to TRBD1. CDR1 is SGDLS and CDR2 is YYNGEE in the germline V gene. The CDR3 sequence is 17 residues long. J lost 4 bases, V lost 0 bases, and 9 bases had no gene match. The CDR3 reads CASSVVRQGAEGTEAFF. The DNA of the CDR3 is TGTGCCAGCAGCGTAGTGAGACAGGGGGCCGAGGGCACTGAAGCTTTCTTT.

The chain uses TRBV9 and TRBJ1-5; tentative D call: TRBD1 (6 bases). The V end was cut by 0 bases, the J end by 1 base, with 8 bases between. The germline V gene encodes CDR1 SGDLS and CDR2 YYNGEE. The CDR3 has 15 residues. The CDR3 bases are TGTGCCAGCAGCGTAGCAGGACAGAGCAATCAGCCCCAGCATTTT. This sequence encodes CASSVAGQSNQPQHF.

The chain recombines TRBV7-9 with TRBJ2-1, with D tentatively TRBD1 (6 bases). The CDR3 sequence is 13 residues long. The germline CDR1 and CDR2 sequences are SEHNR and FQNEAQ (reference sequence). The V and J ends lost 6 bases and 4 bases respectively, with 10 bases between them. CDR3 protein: CASSWTEYNEQFF. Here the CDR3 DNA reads TGTGCCAGCAGTTGGACAGAATACAATGAGCAGTTCTTC.

DNA for the CDR3: TGTGCCAGCAGTGATGAGGGCCTTAACTATGGCTACACCTTC. Translated: CASSDEGLNYGYTF. The gene calls are TRBV2 and TRBJ1-2; unclear D gene. The V and J ends lost 3 bases and 1 base respectively, with 9 bases between them. The length of the CDR3 is 14 residues. Germline V CDR1 and CDR2: SNHLY, FYNNEI.

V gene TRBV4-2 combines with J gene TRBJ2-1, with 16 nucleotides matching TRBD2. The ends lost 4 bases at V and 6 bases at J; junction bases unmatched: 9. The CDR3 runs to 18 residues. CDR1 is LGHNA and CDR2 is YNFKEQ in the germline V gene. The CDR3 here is CASSRTSGLAGGGNEQFF. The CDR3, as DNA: TGTGCCAGCAGCCGCACCTCGGGACTAGCGGGAGGGGGCAATGAGCAGTTCTTC.

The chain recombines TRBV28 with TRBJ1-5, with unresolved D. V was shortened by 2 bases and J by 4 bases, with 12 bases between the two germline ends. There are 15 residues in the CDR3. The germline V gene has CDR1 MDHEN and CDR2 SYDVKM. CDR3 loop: CASSLALSRNQPQHF. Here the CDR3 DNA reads TGTGCCAGCAGTTTAGCCCTGTCCCGGAATCAGCCCCAGCATTTT.

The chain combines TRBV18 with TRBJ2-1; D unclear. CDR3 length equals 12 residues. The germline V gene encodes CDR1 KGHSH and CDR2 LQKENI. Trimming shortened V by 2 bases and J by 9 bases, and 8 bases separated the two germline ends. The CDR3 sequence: CASSPAVGEQFF. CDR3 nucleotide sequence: TGTGCCAGCTCACCAGCGGTAGGTGAGCAGTTCTTC.

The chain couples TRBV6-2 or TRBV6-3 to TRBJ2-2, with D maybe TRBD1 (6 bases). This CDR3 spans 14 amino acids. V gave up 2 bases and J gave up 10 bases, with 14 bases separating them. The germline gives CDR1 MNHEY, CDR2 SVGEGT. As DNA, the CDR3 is TGTGCCAGCAGTTACCAGGGGCCCCGGGAGGAGCTGTTTTTT. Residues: CASSYQGPREELFF.

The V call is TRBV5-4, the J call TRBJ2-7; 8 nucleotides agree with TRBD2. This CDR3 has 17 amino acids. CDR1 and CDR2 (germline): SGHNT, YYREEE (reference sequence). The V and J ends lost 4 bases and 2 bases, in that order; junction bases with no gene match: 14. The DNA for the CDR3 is TGTGCCAGCAGCCCACCTCGGGGGGGGGAGATGCCCTACGAGCAGTACTTC. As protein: CASSPPRGGEMPYEQYF.

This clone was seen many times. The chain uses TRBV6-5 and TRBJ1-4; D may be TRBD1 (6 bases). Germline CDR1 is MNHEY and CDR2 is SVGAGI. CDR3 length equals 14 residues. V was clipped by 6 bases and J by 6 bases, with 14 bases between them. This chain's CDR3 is CASRQGGGDEKLFF. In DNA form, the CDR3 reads TGTGCCAGCAGGCAGGGAGGGGGTGATGAAAAACTGTTTTTT.

The CDR3 DNA sequence: TGTGCCAGCAGCTTGGCGGGAGGGCCCGGGGAGACCCAGTACTTC. The encoded protein is CASSLAGGPGETQYF. The genes are TRBV5-4 and TRBJ2-5, with TRBD2 matching over 8 bases. CDR3 size: 15 residues. The V gene's germline CDR1 is SGHNT and CDR2 YYREEE (reference sequence). With V trimmed by 0 bases and J by 5 bases, 6 bases remained unmatched.

CDR3 DNA sequence: TGTGCCATCACCAACAGGGCTTTGGACACTGAAGCTTTCTTT. As protein: CAITNRALDTEAFF. The V and J genes are TRBV10-3 and TRBJ1-1; possibly TRBD1 for D (6 bases). This CDR3 is 14 amino acids long. Germline CDR1 reads ENHRY; CDR2 reads SYGVKD. The V end was cut by 7 bases, the J end by 3 bases, with 15 bases between.

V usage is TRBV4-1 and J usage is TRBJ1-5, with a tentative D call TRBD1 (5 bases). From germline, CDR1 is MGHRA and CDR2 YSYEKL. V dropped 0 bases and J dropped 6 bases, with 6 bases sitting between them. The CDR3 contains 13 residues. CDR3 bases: TGCGCCAGCAGCCAAGAGGGGCGTCAGCCCCAGCATTTT. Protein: CASSQEGRQPQHF.

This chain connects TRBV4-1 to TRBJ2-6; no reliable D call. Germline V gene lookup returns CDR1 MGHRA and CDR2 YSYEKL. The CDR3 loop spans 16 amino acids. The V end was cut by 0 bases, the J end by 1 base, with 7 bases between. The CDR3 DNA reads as TGCGCCAGCAGCCAAGAGGTAGTGTCTGGGGCCAACGTCCTGACTTTC. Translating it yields CASSQEVVSGANVLTF.

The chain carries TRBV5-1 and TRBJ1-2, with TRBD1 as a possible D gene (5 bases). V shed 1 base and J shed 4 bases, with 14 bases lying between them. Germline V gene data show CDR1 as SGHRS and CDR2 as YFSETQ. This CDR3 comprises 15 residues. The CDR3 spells CASSLWPGYGYGYTF. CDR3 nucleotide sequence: TGCGCCAGCAGCTTGTGGCCAGGGTACGGCTATGGCTACACCTTC.

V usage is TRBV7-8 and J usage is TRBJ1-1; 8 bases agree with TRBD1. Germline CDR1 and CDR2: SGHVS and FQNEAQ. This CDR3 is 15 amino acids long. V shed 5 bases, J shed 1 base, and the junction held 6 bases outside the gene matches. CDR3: CASSAPGTGNTEAFF. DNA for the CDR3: TGTGCCAGCAGCGCTCCCGGGACAGGGAACACTGAAGCTTTCTTT.